One sample yielded the 12 T cell receptor beta chains listed below, sequenced in a study of T cell responses to AZD1222 COVID-19 vaccine. The data were produced by immunoSEQ multiplex PCR, yet TCRdb's version contains in-frame clones alone and is incomplete. The data hold roughly 160,000 clones, with over 75% observed a single time. This specimen consisted of peripheral blood, obtained on day 0 of AZD1222 vaccination. These receptors were obtained from an adult in good health.

To note about this clone: A read error is possible here, since a much larger clone lies one base away. The J gene is TRBJ1-2, the V gene TRBV6-5, with a weak D call TRBD1 (6 bases). Germline V lookup: CDR1 MNHEY, CDR2 SVGAGI. V was shortened by 6 bases and J by 2 bases, with 10 bases between the two germline ends. The CDR3 runs to 13 residues. The CDR3 loop reads CASSLDRNYGYTF. CDR3 nucleotides: TGTGCCAGCAGCTTGGACAGAAACTATGGCTACACCTTC.

The chain employs TRBV9 and TRBJ2-5; D call uncertain. Looked up from germline, CDR1 is SGDLS and CDR2 is YYNGEE. The CDR3 runs to 13 residues. Trimming removed 3 bases at V and 5 bases at J, with 11 bases between. In nucleotides, the CDR3 is TGTGCCAGCAGCGCGACTTCGCGGGAGACCCAGTACTTC. It is translated as CASSATSRETQYF. Together with reference TRBV9 and TRBJ2-5, the CDR3 gives the full variable domain: DSGVTQTPKHLITATGQRVTLRCSPRSGDLSVYWYQQSLDQGLQFLIQYYNGEERAKGNILERFSAQQFPDLHSELNLSSLELGDSALYFCASSATSRETQYFGPGTRLLVL.

The chain uses TRBV18 and TRBJ1-1; D ambiguous. Trimming stripped 6 bases from V and 8 bases from J, with 13 bases between. CDR1 and CDR2 (germline): KGHSH, LQKENI. The length of the CDR3 is 12 residues. CDR3: CASSIMSREAFF. DNA for the CDR3: TGTGCCAGCTCTATCATGTCCAGGGAAGCTTTCTTT. Full variable domain (missing parts from reference TRBV18 and TRBJ1-1): NAGVMQNPRHLVRRRGQEARLRCSPMKGHSHVYWYRQLPEEGLKFMVYLQKENIIDESGMPKERFSAEFPKEGPSILRIQQVVRGDSAAYFCASSIMSREAFFGQGTRLTVV.

This chain connects TRBV5-4 to TRBJ2-7; 8 bases agree with TRBD1. The CDR3 sequence is 14 residues long. Germline CDR1 SGHNT, CDR2 YYREEE (reference sequence). The V segment lost 4 bases and the J segment 5 bases; nucleotides outside the gene matches: 8. This chain's CDR3 is CASSIDRGWNEQYV. In DNA, the CDR3 is TGTGCCAGCAGCATAGACAGGGGATGGAACGAGCAGTACGTC.

The genes are TRBV11-2 and TRBJ1-2; D gene ambiguous. Germline values: CDR1 SGHAT, CDR2 FQNNGV. V was shortened by 1 base and J by 0 bases, with 15 bases between the two germline ends. CDR3 size: 17 residues. CDR3: CASSLVGIGASNYGYTF. CDR3 nucleotide sequence: TGTGCCAGCAGCTTAGTGGGGATCGGCGCTTCTAACTATGGCTACACCTTC.

This chain uses TRBV5-1 with TRBJ2-3; no definite D call. The CDR3 sequence is 12 residues long. Germline CDR1 reads SGHRS; CDR2 reads YFSETQ. V gave up 4 bases and J gave up 6 bases, with 9 bases separating them. This CDR3 is CASSRATDTQYF. The CDR3 DNA follows: TGCGCCAGCAGCCGCGCTACTGATACGCAGTATTTT. Drawing the rest from reference TRBV5-1 and TRBJ2-3, the complete variable domain is KAGVTQTPRYLIKTRGQQVTLSCSPISGHRSVSWYQQTPGQGLQFLFEYFSETQRNKGNFPGRFSGRQFSNSRSEMNVSTLELGDSALYLCASSRATDTQYFGPGTRLTVL.

This chain links TRBV7-2 with TRBJ2-1; TRBD1 matches 8 bases. The germline gives CDR1 SGHTA, CDR2 FQGNSA. V dropped 4 bases and J dropped 0; count of bases not matched to a gene: 8. This CDR3 is 17 amino acids long. The chain's CDR3 is CASSSFGQGSSYNEQFF. The CDR3 coding sequence is TGTGCCAGCAGCTCATTTGGACAGGGAAGCTCCTACAATGAGCAGTTCTTC.

The rearrangement joins TRBV10-2 to TRBJ1-2, with D perhaps TRBD1 (5 bases). V lost 0 bases and J lost 5, with 10 bases in between. This CDR3 is built from 14 residues. CDR1 is WSHSY and CDR2 is SAAADI in the germline V gene. The CDR3 nucleotides are TGCGCCAGCAGTGAGTCAGGGGTATCATATGGCTACACCTTC. This encodes CASSESGVSYGYTF.

The gene calls are TRBV5-1 and TRBJ1-6, with a possible D match to TRBD1 (6 bases). Deletions cut 0 bases from V and 4 bases from J, with 8 bases between. This CDR3 has 15 residues. Germline V gives CDR1 SGHRS, CDR2 YFSETQ. The CDR3 nucleotides read TGCGCCAGCAGCTTGGCCCAGGGGTATAATTCACCCCTCCACTTT. This gives the protein CASSLAQGYNSPLHF.

This chain joins TRBV5-6 and TRBJ1-2; D perhaps matches TRBD1 (5 bases). The CDR3 consists of 14 residues. V lost 0 bases and J 5 bases, leaving 11 bases between the germline ends. The V gene's germline CDR1 is SGHDT and CDR2 YYEEEE. CDR3 sequence (DNA): TGTGCCAGCAGCTTGGCCGACAGAGGTTATGGCTACACCTTC. Protein sequence: CASSLADRGYGYTF.

This chain uses TRBV19 with TRBJ2-3; 11 bases fit TRBD2. J gave up 4 bases and V 6 bases, and 6 bases lay outside the gene matches. Germline V gene sequence: CDR1 LNHDA, CDR2 SQIVND (reference sequence). This CDR3 contains 15 residues. CDR3 DNA sequence: TGTGCCAGTAGGAGACCGGGACTAGCGGCAGATACGCAGTATTTT. It encodes CASRRPGLAADTQYF.

The J gene is TRBJ1-2, the V gene TRBV19; no firm D call. V lost 5 bases and J lost 1, with 11 bases in between. CDR1 and CDR2 from the germline V gene are LNHDA and SQIVND (reference sequence). The CDR3 consists of 14 residues. The CDR3 region is CASSANIVNYGYTF. In DNA, the CDR3 is TGTGCCAGTAGTGCCAACATCGTTAACTATGGCTACACCTTC. The whole variable domain, filled in from reference TRBV19 and TRBJ1-2, reads DGGITQSPKYLFRKEGQNVTLSCEQNLNHDAMYWYRQDPGQGLRLIYYSQIVNDFQKGDIAEGYSVSREKKESFPLTVTSAQKNPTAFYLCASSANIVNYGYTFGSGTRLTVV.